This T cell receptor (beta chain) came from a study of CD8 T cell repertoires and HIV-1 epitope variants. Sequencing was performed with immunoSEQ multiplex PCR; in TCRdb, only in-frame clones are kept and a portion is missing. The repertoire holds about 5,000 clones, with approximately 72% as singletons. The CDR3 runs 16 residues. V lost 2 bases to trimming and J lost 4 bases; unmatched junction nucleotides: 9. Germline assignment: CDR1 SGHRS and CDR2 YFSETQ. Comment on this clone: The antigen is undetermined.

The gene calls are TRBV5-1 and TRBJ1-1; 9 bases are a match to TRBD1. The specimen was cultured CD8+ T cells derived from PBMCs. The TCR sequence derives from a male donor with HIV. CDR3 sequence (DNA): TGCGCCAGCAGCTTAATCCGACAGGGGGGGAGCACTGAAGCTTTCTTT. This codes for CASSLIRQGGSTEAFF.